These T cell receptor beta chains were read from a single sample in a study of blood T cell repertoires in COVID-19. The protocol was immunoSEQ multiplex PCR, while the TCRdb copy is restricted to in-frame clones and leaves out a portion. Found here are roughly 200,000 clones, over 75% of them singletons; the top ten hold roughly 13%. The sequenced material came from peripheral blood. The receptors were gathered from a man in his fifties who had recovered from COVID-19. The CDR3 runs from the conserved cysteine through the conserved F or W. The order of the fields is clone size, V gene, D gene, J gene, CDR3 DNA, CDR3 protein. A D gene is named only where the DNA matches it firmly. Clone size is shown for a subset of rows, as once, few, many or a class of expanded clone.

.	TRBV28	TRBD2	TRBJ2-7	TGTGCCAGCAGCCCGACTAGCGGGAGGGCCTACGAGCAGTACTTC	CASSPTSGRAYEQYF
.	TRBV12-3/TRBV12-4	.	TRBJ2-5	TGTGCCAGCAGTCAACAAGAGACCCAGTACTTC	CASSQQETQYF
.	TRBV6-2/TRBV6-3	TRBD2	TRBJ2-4	TGTGCCAGCAGTAAAGGACTAGCGGAGATAGCCAAAAACATTCAGTACTTC	CASSKGLAEIAKNIQYF
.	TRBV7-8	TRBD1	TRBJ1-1	TGTGCCAGCAGCTTCACGACAGGGGGAACTGAAGCTTTCTTT	CASSFTTGGTEAFF
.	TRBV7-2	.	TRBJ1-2	TGTGCCAGCAGCCCTAATCCAAACTATGGCTACACCTTC	CASSPNPNYGYTF
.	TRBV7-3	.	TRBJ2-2	TGTGCCAGCAGCTTATTTGGAGGGGGCTACACCGGGGAGCTGTTTTTT	CASSLFGGGYTGELFF
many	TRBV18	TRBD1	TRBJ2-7	TGTGCCAGCTCACCCCCGACAGGGGGAAGCTACGAGCAGTACTTC	CASSPPTGGSYEQYF
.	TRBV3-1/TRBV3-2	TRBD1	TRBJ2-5	TGTGCCAGCAGCCAGACAGGGGTTTGGGCCGCTCGGGAGACCCAGTACTTC	CASSQTGVWAARETQYF
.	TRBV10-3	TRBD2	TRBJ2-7	TGTGCCATCGGGGGGACTAGCGGGATTCAAACCTACGAGCAGTACTTC	CAIGGTSGIQTYEQYF
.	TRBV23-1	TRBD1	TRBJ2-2	TGCGCCAGCAGTCTCAAAGGTCCTTCCCGGGACAGGGGAGAGACCGGGGAGCTGTTTTTT	CASSLKGPSRDRGETGELFF
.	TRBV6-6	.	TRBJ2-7	TGTGCCAGCAGTTACTTAGGGACATCGGGAGAGCAGTACTTC	CASSYLGTSGEQYF
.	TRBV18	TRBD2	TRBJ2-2	TGTGCCAGCTCTCAAATGCTAGCTAGCGGGAGACGAGGCACCGGGGAGCTGTTTTTT	CASSQMLASGRRGTGELFF
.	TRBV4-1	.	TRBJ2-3	TGCGCCAGCAGCCGGGGACAAGGGACGGGATTGGATACGCAGTATTTT	CASSRGQGTGLDTQYF
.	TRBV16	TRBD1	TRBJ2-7	TGTGCCAGCAGACCCTACGGACAGGGAGCCTACGAGCAGTACTTC	CASRPYGQGAYEQYF
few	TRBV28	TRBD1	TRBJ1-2	TGTGCCAGCAGTTTGGGGACAGAGTTTTTGGGCACCTTC	CASSLGTEFLGTF
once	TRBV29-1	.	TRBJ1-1	TGCAGCGTTACCGAGAGTACTGAAGCTTTCTTT	CSVTESTEAFF
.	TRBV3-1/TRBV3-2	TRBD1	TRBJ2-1	TGTGCCAGCAGCCGAAGACCCGGCCCGGGGACAGAAAACAATGAGCAGTTCTTC	CASSRRPGPGTENNEQFF
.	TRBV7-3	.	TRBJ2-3	TGTGCCAGTCGAGCAGCGCCTTACACAGATACGCAGTATTTT	CASRAAPYTDTQYF
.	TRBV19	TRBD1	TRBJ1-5	TGTGCCAGTAGTATATCGGCAGGGGGCGATCAGCCCCAGCATTTT	CASSISAGGDQPQHF
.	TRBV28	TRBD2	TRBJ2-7	TGTGCCAGCAGCCCACCTCAAGCGGGACTACTTTCCGAGCAGTACTTC	CASSPPQAGLLSEQYF
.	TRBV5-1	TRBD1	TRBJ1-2	TGCGCCAGCAGCTTGGCCGGGACAGGGTCTGATGGCTACACCTTC	CASSLAGTGSDGYTF
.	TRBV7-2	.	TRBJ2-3	TGTGCCAGCAGCCCCCGCTCGGGGGATACGCAGTATTTT	CASSPRSGDTQYF